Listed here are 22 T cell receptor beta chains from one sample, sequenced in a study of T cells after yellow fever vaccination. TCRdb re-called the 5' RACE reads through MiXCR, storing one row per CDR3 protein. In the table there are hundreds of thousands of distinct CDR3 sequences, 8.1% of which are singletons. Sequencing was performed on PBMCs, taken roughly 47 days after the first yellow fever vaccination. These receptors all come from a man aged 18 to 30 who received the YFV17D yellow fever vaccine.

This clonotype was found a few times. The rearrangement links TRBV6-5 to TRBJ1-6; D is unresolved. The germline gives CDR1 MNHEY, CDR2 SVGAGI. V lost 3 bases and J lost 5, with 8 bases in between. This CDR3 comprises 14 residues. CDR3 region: CASSYQRDNSPLHF. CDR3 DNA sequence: TGTGCCAGCAGTTATCAACGGGATAATTCACCCCTCCACTTT.

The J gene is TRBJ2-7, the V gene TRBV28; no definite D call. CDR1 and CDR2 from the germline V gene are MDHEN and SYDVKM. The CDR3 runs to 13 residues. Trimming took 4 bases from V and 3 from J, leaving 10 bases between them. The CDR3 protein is CASSSAAHYEQYV. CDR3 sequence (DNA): TGTGCCAGCAGTTCCGCGGCCCACTACGAGCAGTACGTC.

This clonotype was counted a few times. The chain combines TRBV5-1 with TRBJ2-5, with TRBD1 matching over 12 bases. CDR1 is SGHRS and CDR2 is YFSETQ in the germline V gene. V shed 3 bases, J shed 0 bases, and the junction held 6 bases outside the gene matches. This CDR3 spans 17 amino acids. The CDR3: CASSSPGQGADQETQYF. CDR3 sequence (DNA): TGCGCCAGCAGCTCTCCGGGACAGGGGGCAGACCAAGAGACCCAGTACTTC.

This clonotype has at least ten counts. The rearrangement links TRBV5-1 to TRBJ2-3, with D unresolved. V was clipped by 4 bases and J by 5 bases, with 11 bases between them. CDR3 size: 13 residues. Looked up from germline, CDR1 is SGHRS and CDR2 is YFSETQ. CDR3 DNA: TGCGCCAGCAGCCCTCCGATCCAAGATACGCAGTATTTT. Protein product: CASSPPIQDTQYF.

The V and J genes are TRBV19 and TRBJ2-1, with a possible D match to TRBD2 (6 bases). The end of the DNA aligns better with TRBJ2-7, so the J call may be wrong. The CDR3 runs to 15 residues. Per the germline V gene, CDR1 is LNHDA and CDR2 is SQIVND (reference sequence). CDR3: CASSIFSGPYNEQYF. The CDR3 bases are TGTGCCAGTAGTATTTTTAGCGGCCCCTACAATGAGCAGTACTTC.

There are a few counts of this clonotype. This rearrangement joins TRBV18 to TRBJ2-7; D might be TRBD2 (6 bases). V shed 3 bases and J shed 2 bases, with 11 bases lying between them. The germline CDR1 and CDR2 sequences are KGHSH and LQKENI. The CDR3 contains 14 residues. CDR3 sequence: CASSPTGVTYEQYF. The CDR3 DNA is TGTGCCAGCTCACCGACGGGGGTAACCTACGAGCAGTACTTC.

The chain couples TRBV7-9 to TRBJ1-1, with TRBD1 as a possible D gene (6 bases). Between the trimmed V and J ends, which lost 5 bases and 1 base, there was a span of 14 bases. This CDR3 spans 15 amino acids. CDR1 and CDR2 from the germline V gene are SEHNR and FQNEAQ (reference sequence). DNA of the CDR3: TGTGCCAGCAGCCCCGTGGGGGGCGGGAACACTGAAGCTTTCTTT. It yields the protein CASSPVGGGNTEAFF. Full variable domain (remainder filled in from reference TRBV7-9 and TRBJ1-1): DTGVSQNPRHKITKRGQNVTFRCDPISEHNRLYWYRQTLGQGPEFLTYFQNEAQLEKSRLLSDRFSAERPKGSFSTLEIQRTEQGDSAMYLCASSPVGGGNTEAFFGQGTRLTVV.

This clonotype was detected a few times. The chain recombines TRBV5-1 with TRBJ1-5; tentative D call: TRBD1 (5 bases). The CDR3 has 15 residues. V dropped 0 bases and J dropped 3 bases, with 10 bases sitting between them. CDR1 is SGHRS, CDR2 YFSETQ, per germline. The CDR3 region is CASSLAGRVNQPQHF. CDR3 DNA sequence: TGCGCCAGCAGCTTGGCCGGCAGGGTCAATCAGCCCCAGCATTTT.

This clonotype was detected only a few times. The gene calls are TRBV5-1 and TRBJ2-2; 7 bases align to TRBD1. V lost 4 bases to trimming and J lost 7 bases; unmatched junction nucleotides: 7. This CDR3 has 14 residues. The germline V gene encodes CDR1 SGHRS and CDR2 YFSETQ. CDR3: CASSGGQTGGELFF. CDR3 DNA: TGCGCCAGCAGCGGGGGACAGACCGGCGGGGAGCTGTTTTTT. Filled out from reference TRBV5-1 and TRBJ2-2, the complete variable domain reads KAGVTQTPRYLIKTRGQQVTLSCSPISGHRSVSWYQQTPGQGLQFLFEYFSETQRNKGNFPGRFSGRQFSNSRSEMNVSTLELGDSALYLCASSGGQTGGELFFGEGSRLTVL.

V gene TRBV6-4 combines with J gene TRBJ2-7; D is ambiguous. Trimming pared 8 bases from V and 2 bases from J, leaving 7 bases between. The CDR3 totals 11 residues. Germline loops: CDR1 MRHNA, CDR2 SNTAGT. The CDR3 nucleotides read TGTGCCAGCCGCCTGACCTACGAGCAGTACGTC. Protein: CASRLTYEQYV.

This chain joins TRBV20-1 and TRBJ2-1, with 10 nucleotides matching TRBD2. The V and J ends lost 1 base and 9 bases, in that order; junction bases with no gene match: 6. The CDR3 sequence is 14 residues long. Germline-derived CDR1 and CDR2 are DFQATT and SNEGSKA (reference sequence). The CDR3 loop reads CSARGSGGDTEQFF. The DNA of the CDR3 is TGCAGTGCTAGAGGAAGCGGGGGGGATACTGAGCAGTTCTTC.

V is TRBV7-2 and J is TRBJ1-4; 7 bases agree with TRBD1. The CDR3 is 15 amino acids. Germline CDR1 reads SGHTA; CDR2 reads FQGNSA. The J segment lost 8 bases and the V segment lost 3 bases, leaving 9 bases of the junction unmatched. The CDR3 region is CASSFTGARSEKLFF. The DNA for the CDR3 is TGTGCCAGCAGCTTCACAGGGGCTAGGAGCGAAAAACTGTTTTTT.

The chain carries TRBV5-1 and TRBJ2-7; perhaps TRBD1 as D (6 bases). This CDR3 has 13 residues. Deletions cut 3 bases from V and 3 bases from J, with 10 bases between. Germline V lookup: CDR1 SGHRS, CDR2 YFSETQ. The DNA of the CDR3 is TGCGCCAGCAGCTCCGGACAGAACTACGAGCAGTACGTC. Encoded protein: CASSSGQNYEQYV.

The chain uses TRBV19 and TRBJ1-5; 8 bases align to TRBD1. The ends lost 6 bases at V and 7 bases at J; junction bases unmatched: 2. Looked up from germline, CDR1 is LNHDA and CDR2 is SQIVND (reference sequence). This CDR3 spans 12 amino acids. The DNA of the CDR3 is TGTGCCAGTAGCAGGGGGCCCCAGCCCCAGCATTTT. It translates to CASSRGPQPQHF.

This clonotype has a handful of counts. CDR3 protein: CASSPRTDREETQYF. CDR3 bases: TGTGCCAGCTCACCTCGGACGGACAGGGAAGAGACCCAGTACTTC. This chain joins TRBV18 and TRBJ2-5; 8 nucleotides line up with TRBD1. The CDR3 sequence is 15 residues long. The V gene's germline CDR1 is KGHSH and CDR2 LQKENI. Losses at the gene ends were 3 bases for V and 3 bases for J; bases not matched to a gene: 6.

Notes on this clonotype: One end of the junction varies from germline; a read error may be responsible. The CDR3 DNA reads as TGCTGTGCTAGCCCTCCCGGGACAGGGCTTGCTTCACCCCTCCACTTT. It yields the protein CCASPPGTGLASPLHF. This chain connects TRBV20-1 to TRBJ1-6; 9 positions agree with TRBD1. CDR1 is DFQATT and CDR2 is SNEGSKA in the germline V gene (reference sequence). The CDR3 runs 16 residues.

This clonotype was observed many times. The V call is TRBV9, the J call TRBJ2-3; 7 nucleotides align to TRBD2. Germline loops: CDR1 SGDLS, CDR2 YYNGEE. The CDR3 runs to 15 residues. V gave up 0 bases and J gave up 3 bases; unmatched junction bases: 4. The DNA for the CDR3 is TGTGCCAGCAGCGTAGGGGGGGGGTATACAGATACGCAGTATTTT. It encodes CASSVGGGYTDTQYF.

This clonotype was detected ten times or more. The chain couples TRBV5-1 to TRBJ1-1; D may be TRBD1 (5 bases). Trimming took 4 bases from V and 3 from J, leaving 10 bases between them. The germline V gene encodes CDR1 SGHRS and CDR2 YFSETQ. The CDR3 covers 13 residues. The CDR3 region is CASSLTTDTEAFF. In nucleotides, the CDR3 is TGCGCCAGCAGCCTCACGACAGACACTGAAGCTTTCTTT.

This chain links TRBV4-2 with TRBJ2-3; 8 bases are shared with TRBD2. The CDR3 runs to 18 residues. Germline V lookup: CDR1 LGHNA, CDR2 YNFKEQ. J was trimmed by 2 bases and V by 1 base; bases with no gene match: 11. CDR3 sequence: CASSQAPRGGPYTDTQYF. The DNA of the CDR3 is TGTGCCAGCAGCCAAGCCCCACGGGGGGGGCCCTACACAGATACGCAGTATTTT.

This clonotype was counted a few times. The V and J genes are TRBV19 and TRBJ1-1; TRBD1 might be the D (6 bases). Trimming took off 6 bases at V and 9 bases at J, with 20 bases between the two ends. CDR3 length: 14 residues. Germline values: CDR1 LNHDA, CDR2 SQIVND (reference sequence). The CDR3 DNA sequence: TGTGCCAGTAGATCAAGAGGAGGGGGGTTAAAAGCTTTCTTT. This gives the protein CASRSRGGGLKAFF.

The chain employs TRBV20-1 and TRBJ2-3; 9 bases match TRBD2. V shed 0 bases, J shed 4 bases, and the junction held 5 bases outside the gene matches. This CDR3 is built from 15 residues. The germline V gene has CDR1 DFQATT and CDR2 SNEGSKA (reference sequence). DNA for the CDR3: TGCAGTGCTAGAGATAGGACTAGCGTTCCAGATACGCAGTATTTT. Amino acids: CSARDRTSVPDTQYF.

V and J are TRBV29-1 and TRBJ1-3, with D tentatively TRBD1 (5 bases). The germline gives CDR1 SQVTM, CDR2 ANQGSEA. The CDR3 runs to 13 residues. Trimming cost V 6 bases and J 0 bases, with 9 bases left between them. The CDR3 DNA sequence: TGCAGCGTCAGGGCGATCTCTGGAAACACCATATATTTT. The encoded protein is CSVRAISGNTIYF.